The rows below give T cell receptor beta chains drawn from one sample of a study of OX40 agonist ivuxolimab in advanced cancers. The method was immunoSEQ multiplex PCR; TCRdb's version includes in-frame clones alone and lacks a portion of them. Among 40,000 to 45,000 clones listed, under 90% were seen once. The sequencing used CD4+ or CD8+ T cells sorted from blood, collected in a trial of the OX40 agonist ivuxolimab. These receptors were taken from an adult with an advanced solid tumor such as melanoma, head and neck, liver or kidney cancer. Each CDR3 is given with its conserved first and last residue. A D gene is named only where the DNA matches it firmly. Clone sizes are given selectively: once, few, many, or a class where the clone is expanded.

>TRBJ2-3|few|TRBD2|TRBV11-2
TGTGCCAGCAGCTTAGGACTAGCGGGATTGGGATTTCGGACAGATACGCAGTATTTT
CASSLGLAGLGFRTDTQYF
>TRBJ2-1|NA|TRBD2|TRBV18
TGTGCCAGCTCACCCCGACTAGCGGGAGAGAATGAGCAGTTCTTC
CASSPRLAGENEQFF
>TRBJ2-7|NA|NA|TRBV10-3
TGTGCCATCAGTGAGCTCCTGGGGGGTGACGAGCAGTACTTC
CAISELLGGDEQYF
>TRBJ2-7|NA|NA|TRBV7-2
TGTGCCAGCAGCTTAGGGGGTAGCGGTTCCTACGAGCAGTACTTC
CASSLGGSGSYEQYF
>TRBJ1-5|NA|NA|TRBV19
TGTGCCAGTAGTAACTCCCACTACAGGGATGGGCAGCCCCAGCATTTT
CASSNSHYRDGQPQHF
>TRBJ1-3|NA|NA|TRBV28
TGTGCCAGCAGTTTAACGGGAAGAGACACCATATATTTT
CASSLTGRDTIYF
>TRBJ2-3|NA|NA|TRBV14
TGTGCCAGCAGCCGCGAAGGGGTAGCGGCGCGGGCAGATACGCAGTATTTT
CASSREGVAARADTQYF
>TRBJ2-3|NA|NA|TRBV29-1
TGCAGCGTTGGCCGACAAGGGGGGAATCCAGATACGCAGTATTTT
CSVGRQGGNPDTQYF
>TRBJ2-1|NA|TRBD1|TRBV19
TGTGCCAGTACCGGGACAGACGACAATGAGCAGTTCTTC
CASTGTDDNEQFF
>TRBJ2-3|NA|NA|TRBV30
TGTGCCTGGAGTACGGGGTCCTTCACAGATACGCAGTATTTT
CAWSTGSFTDTQYF